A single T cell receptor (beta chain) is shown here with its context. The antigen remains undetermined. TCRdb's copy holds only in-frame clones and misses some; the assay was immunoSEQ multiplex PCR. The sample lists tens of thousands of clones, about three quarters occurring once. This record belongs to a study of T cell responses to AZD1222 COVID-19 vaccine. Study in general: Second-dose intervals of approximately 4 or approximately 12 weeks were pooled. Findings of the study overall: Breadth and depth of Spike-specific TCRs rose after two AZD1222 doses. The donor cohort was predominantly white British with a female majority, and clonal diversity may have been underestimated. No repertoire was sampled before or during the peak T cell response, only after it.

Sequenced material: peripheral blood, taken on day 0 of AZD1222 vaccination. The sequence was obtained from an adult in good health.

Here the CDR3 reads CATRDNEKLFF. CDR3 nucleotides: TGTGCCACCAGGGACAATGAAAAACTGTTTTTT. The rearrangement joins TRBV7-2 to TRBJ1-4; perhaps TRBD1 as D (5 bases). CDR1 SGHTA and CDR2 FQGNSA come from the germline V gene. Trimming took 10 bases from V and 5 from J, leaving 8 bases between them. This CDR3 region has 11 residues.